This passage covers 23 T cell receptor beta chains from one sample sequenced in a study of cytomegalovirus exposure and HLA in healthy donors. The PCR ran on 60 Vbeta and 13 Jbeta primers. Libraries were prepared by immunoSEQ multiplex PCR; TCRdb keeps only in-frame clonotypes and omits some of them. The table lists more than 130,000 clones, with under 3.5% in the top ten. The sequenced sample was PBMCs. The receptors shown here come from a man aged 40-49 years in good health and CMV-seronegative.

The chain carries TRBV7-2 and TRBJ2-2; D is perhaps TRBD1 (5 bases). The CDR3 sequence is 16 residues long. Trimming cost V 4 bases and J 0 bases, with 12 bases left between them. Germline CDR1 and CDR2: SGHTA and FQGNSA. The DNA for the CDR3 is TGTGCCAGCAGCTCCCGACAGCTACCGAACACCGGGGAGCTGTTTTTT. This sequence encodes CASSSRQLPNTGELFF.

The gene calls are TRBV10-1 and TRBJ2-3; D perhaps matches TRBD1 (5 bases). The CDR3 is 15 residues long. CDR1 WNHNN and CDR2 SYGVQD come from the germline V gene (reference sequence). Trimming left V 7 bases short and J 0 bases short, with 14 bases between. The CDR3 loop is CASTGPKPSTDTQYF. The CDR3 DNA reads TGCGCCAGCACAGGGCCTAAACCTAGCACAGATACGCAGTATTTT.

The V and J genes are TRBV7-2 and TRBJ2-3; TRBD2 matches 8 bases. The CDR3 length is 16 residues. V lost 5 bases, J lost 3 bases, and 10 bases stayed unmatched. The germline gives CDR1 SGHTA, CDR2 FQGNSA. The CDR3 reads CASSPPGGGLTDTQYF. CDR3 bases: TGTGCCAGCAGCCCCCCTGGCGGGGGGCTAACAGATACGCAGTATTTT.

The gene calls are TRBV4-2 and TRBJ2-7; D gene unclear. The CDR3 loop spans 18 amino acids. Germline V CDR1 and CDR2: LGHNA, YNFKEQ. The germline V and J ends were trimmed by 3 bases and 1 base, with 22 bases remaining between them. The DNA of the CDR3 is TGTGCCAGCAGCCACGCGATTCCGGGTTACCCCACTTCCTACGAGCAGTACTTC. Encoded protein: CASSHAIPGYPTSYEQYF.

The chain uses TRBV4-3 and TRBJ2-1, with 10 bases fitting TRBD2. Germline trimming cut 4 bases from V and 4 bases from J; bases unmatched to any gene: 4. Germline V gene data show CDR1 as LGHNA and CDR2 as YSLEER. The CDR3 contains 15 residues. Here the CDR3 DNA reads TGCGCCAGCAGCCGAACTAGCGGGGAATACAATGAGCAGTTCTTC. The encoded protein is CASSRTSGEYNEQFF.

The chain is built from TRBV27 and TRBJ2-7; maybe TRBD2 (5 bases). Trimming removed 2 bases from V and 3 bases from J, with 5 bases in between. The CDR3 has 12 amino acids. Per the germline V gene, CDR1 is MNHEY and CDR2 is SMNVEV (reference sequence). The CDR3 here is CASSLRGYEQYF. The CDR3 nucleotides are TGTGCCAGCAGTTTACGGGGCTACGAGCAGTACTTC.

The gene calls are TRBV5-1 and TRBJ2-1; tentatively, D is TRBD1 (5 bases). The germline gives CDR1 SGHRS, CDR2 YFSETQ. The CDR3 length is 15 residues. The ends were cut back, 0 bases at V and 6 bases at J, with 13 bases in the middle. CDR3 DNA: TGCGCCAGCAGCTTGGCCAGGGATCCCGTCAATGAGCAGTTCTTC. This encodes CASSLARDPVNEQFF.

The V gene is TRBV7-9, the J gene TRBJ1-3; 7 nucleotides match TRBD1. CDR1 is SEHNR, CDR2 FQNEAQ, per germline (reference sequence). Unmatched junction bases numbered 6, after V lost 4 bases and J lost 0 bases. The CDR3 runs 16 residues. CDR3 residues: CASSSRGTASGNTIYF. The CDR3 coding sequence is TGTGCCAGCAGCTCTCGCGGGACAGCCTCTGGAAACACCATATATTTT.

V is TRBV19 and J is TRBJ1-1, with D uncertain. Deletions cut 3 bases from V and 2 bases from J, with 10 bases between. CDR1 and CDR2 (germline): LNHDA, SQIVND (reference sequence). The length of the CDR3 is 14 residues. This CDR3 reads CASSISGGNTEAFF. The CDR3 nucleotides are TGTGCCAGTAGTATTAGTGGCGGAAACACTGAAGCTTTCTTT.

J is TRBJ1-2 and V is TRBV15; 7 nucleotides align to TRBD1. The CDR3 extends over 13 amino acids. The germline CDR1 and CDR2 sequences are LNHNV and YYDKDF (reference sequence). V gave up 3 bases and J gave up 4 bases; unmatched junction bases: 2. CDR3 region: CATSSGTVYGYTF. The CDR3 coding sequence is TGTGCCACCAGCAGCGGGACAGTCTATGGCTACACCTTC.

The V and J genes are TRBV6-4 and TRBJ2-1; D gene uncertain. V lost 4 bases to trimming and J lost 6 bases, with 13 bases between them. The germline CDR1 and CDR2 sequences are MRHNA and SNTAGT. CDR3 length: 14 residues. In nucleotides, the CDR3 is TGTGCCAGCAGTGTCTTGACTGGCAGCAATGAGCAGTTCTTC. Its translation: CASSVLTGSNEQFF.

The V gene is TRBV4-3, the J gene TRBJ2-1, with 12 bases identical to TRBD2. The CDR3 contains 20 residues. The germline CDR1 and CDR2 sequences are LGHNA and YSLEER. The junction had 15 bases not matched to a gene; V was cut back by 3 bases and J by 3 bases. The CDR3 region is CASSQDGVHLAGGYYNEQFF. The CDR3 coding sequence is TGCGCCAGCAGCCAGGACGGGGTACACCTAGCGGGGGGGTACTACAATGAGCAGTTCTTC.

The chain is built from TRBV10-3 and TRBJ2-6, with a possible D match to TRBD2 (5 bases). The CDR3 totals 15 residues. Between the trimmed V and J ends, which lost 7 bases and 2 bases, there was a span of 12 bases. The germline V gene encodes CDR1 ENHRY and CDR2 SYGVKD. The CDR3 region has the DNA TGTGCCATCACCTCGGGAATTGCTGGGGCCAACGTCCTGACTTTC. Translating it yields CAITSGIAGANVLTF.

The chain has TRBV2 and TRBJ1-1, with TRBD1 matching over 8 bases. In germline, CDR1 is SNHLY, CDR2 FYNNEI. The V segment lost 6 bases and the J segment 6 bases; nucleotides outside the gene matches: 9. This CDR3 region has 14 residues. As DNA, the CDR3 is TGTGCCAGCAGGATGGACAGGGTGTTAGCTGAAGCTTTCTTT. This encodes CASRMDRVLAEAFF.

The chain combines TRBV5-4 with TRBJ2-7, with a possible D match to TRBD1 (6 bases). The CDR3 extends over 15 amino acids. V was pared by 4 bases and J by 0 bases, with 14 bases between. Looked up from germline, CDR1 is SGHNT and CDR2 is YYREEE (reference sequence). This chain's CDR3 is CASSGGAGFSYEQYF. The CDR3 nucleotides read TGTGCCAGCAGCGGGGGCGCGGGTTTCTCCTACGAGCAGTACTTC. The complete variable domain, with remaining parts taken from reference TRBV5-4 and TRBJ2-7, reads ETGVTQSPTHLIKTRGQQVTLRCSSQSGHNTVSWYQQALGQGPQFIFQYYREEENGRGNFPPRFSGLQFPNYSSELNVNALELDDSALYLCASSGGAGFSYEQYFGPGTRLTVT.

This rearrangement joins TRBV11-2 to TRBJ2-1; D unresolved. V was trimmed by 0 bases and J by 9 bases, leaving 15 bases between them. The germline gives CDR1 SGHAT, CDR2 FQNNGV. The CDR3 is 15 residues long. This CDR3 reads CASSLDPHGYAEQFF. The CDR3 DNA sequence: TGTGCCAGCAGCTTAGACCCCCACGGGTACGCTGAGCAGTTCTTC.

The chain joins TRBV20-1 to TRBJ2-7, with a possible D match to TRBD2 (6 bases). V was clipped by 3 bases and J by 6 bases, with 9 bases between them. In germline, CDR1 is DFQATT, CDR2 SNEGSKA (reference sequence). This CDR3 region has 11 residues. The CDR3 region has the DNA TGCAGTGCTAGGATCGGGGGCGAGCAGTACTTC. Residues: CSARIGGEQYF.

The chain links TRBV18 to TRBJ1-2; a possible D gene is TRBD1 (5 bases). V was pared by 5 bases and J by 2 bases, with 12 bases between. CDR3 length: 14 amino acids. Germline V CDR1 and CDR2: KGHSH, LQKENI. The DNA of the CDR3 is TGTGCCAGCTCAGATAAGCAGGGAAACTATGGCTACACCTTC. Translated: CASSDKQGNYGYTF. The whole variable domain, filled in from reference TRBV18 and TRBJ1-2, reads NAGVMQNPRHLVRRRGQEARLRCSPMKGHSHVYWYRQLPEEGLKFMVYLQKENIIDESGMPKERFSAEFPKEGPSILRIQQVVRGDSAAYFCASSDKQGNYGYTFGSGTRLTVV.

The chain carries TRBV5-1 and TRBJ2-5, with D perhaps TRBD1 (6 bases). V shed 0 bases and J shed 5 bases, with 14 bases lying between them. The CDR3 spans 15 residues. Germline assignment: CDR1 SGHRS and CDR2 YFSETQ. DNA of the CDR3: TGCGCCAGCAGCTTGGAGGGACAAAAGGCGGAGACCCAGTACTTC. Amino acids: CASSLEGQKAETQYF.

The V gene is TRBV6-5, the J gene TRBJ1-5; the match to TRBD1 covers 9 bases. Germline V gives CDR1 MNHEY, CDR2 SVGAGI. This CDR3 has 15 amino acids. V was pared by 2 bases and J by 6 bases, with 5 bases of the junction left unmatched. CDR3 in amino acids: CASSYTGGGGQPQHF. The CDR3 nucleotides are TGTGCCAGCAGTTACACAGGGGGCGGTGGTCAGCCCCAGCATTTT.

The chain joins TRBV10-1 to TRBJ1-5; TRBD1 agrees at 7 bases. Germline lookup yields CDR1 WNHNN and CDR2 SYGVQD (reference sequence). Trimming took 4 bases from V and 3 from J; bases not matched to a gene: 12. The CDR3 sequence is 17 residues long. The CDR3 sequence: CASSARDRDFANQPQHF. The CDR3 DNA is TGCGCCAGCAGTGCACGTGACAGGGACTTCGCCAATCAGCCCCAGCATTTT.

V usage is TRBV7-3 and J usage is TRBJ2-2, with D maybe TRBD2 (7 bases). The germline gives CDR1 SGHTA, CDR2 FQGTGA. The V gene lost 6 bases and the J gene lost 0 bases, with 14 bases spanning the gap. The CDR3 is 16 amino acids. The CDR3, as DNA: TGTGCCAGCAGTCCTAGGGGGGGGACGAACACCGGGGAGCTGTTTTTT. Its translation is CASSPRGGTNTGELFF.

The chain employs TRBV20-1 and TRBJ1-1; TRBD1 might be the D (6 bases). In germline, CDR1 is DFQATT, CDR2 SNEGSKA (reference sequence). V lost 2 bases and J 10 bases, leaving 11 bases between the germline ends. This CDR3 has 11 amino acids. The DNA of the CDR3 is TGCAGTGCTAGAAGGACAGTAGCAGCTTTCTTT. Encoded protein: CSARRTVAAFF.